The 9 T cell receptor beta chains below come from one sample, sequenced in a study of cytotoxic CD8 clonotypes in ibrutinib-treated CLL. Method: immunoSEQ multiplex PCR; TCRdb's copy keeps in-frame clones and lacks some. The sample holds about 160,000 clones, approximately 90% seen once. The material was PBMCs, obtained at disease progression, from a patient treated with ibrutinib. The receptor set was obtained from a human donor with chronic lymphocytic leukemia.

V is TRBV6-1 and J is TRBJ2-1, with 14 bases lining up with TRBD2. V trimming: 2 bases; J trimming: 8 bases; junction bases outside the gene matches: 5. In germline, CDR1 is MNHNS, CDR2 SASEGT. The CDR3 sequence is 16 residues long. The DNA for the CDR3 is TGTGCCAGCAGTGAATTCGGGACTAGCGGGAGTGATGAGCAGTTCTTC. Its translation: CASSEFGTSGSDEQFF.

The V call is TRBV7-2, the J call TRBJ2-1; D might be TRBD1 (6 bases). This CDR3 is 17 amino acids long. V lost 2 bases to trimming and J lost 7 bases, with 21 bases between them. Looked up from germline, CDR1 is SGHTA and CDR2 is FQGNSA. Here the CDR3 reads CASSLMGAVITNNEQFF. The CDR3 nucleotides are TGTGCCAGCAGCTTAATGGGGGCTGTAATAACAAATAATGAGCAGTTCTTC.

The V gene is TRBV5-8, the J gene TRBJ2-1; 16 positions match TRBD2. V shed 8 bases, J shed 6 bases, and the junction held 5 bases outside the gene matches. The germline V gene has CDR1 SGHTS and CDR2 YDEGEE. CDR3 size: 15 residues. The CDR3 protein is CARGTSGRVGNEQFF. CDR3 DNA sequence: TGTGCCAGGGGGACTAGCGGGAGGGTTGGCAATGAGCAGTTCTTC.

This clone has just one count. CDR3 coding DNA: TGCGCCAGCAGCTTGACCCTAGCGGGGAACACCGGGGAGCTGTTTTTT. It translates to CASSLTLAGNTGELFF. The chain links TRBV5-1 to TRBJ2-2; 8 nucleotides agree with TRBD2. The CDR3 loop spans 16 amino acids. The germline V gene encodes CDR1 SGHRS and CDR2 YFSETQ. Trimming took 1 base from V and 1 from J; bases not matched to a gene: 3.

This clone was counted between two and nine times. The V call is TRBV28, the J call TRBJ1-2; 9 bases match TRBD1. The CDR3 sequence is 15 residues long. Unmatched junction bases numbered 10, after V lost 5 bases and J lost 6 bases. CDR1 and CDR2 from the germline V gene are MDHEN and SYDVKM. The CDR3 DNA follows: TGTGCCAGCAGTGCCTCCGGGACAGGGAAGGATGGCTACACCTTC. Amino acid sequence: CASSASGTGKDGYTF.

The rearrangement links TRBV18 to TRBJ2-7; possibly TRBD2 for D (6 bases). Trimming removed 3 bases from V and 6 bases from J, with 21 bases in between. The CDR3 totals 16 residues. Germline V gene sequence: CDR1 KGHSH, CDR2 LQKENI. The CDR3 DNA follows: TGTGCCAGCTCACCCGCCGGGGCGGGAATCCCCCTCGAGCAGTACTTC. This translates into CASSPAGAGIPLEQYF.

As to this clone: This same CDR3 is encoded by further DNA sequences in the sample. V and J are TRBV19 and TRBJ1-2, with 9 nucleotides matching TRBD1. The CDR3 has 14 residues. Germline loops: CDR1 LNHDA, CDR2 SQIVND (reference sequence). J lost 2 bases, V lost 5 bases, and 3 bases had no gene match. The CDR3 protein is CASSLGQGNYGYTF. The CDR3 nucleotides are TGTGCCAGTAGTTTAGGACAGGGGAACTATGGCTACACCTTC. The entire variable domain, with the rest obtained from reference TRBV19 and TRBJ1-2, is as follows: DGGITQSPKYLFRKEGQNVTLSCEQNLNHDAMYWYRQDPGQGLRLIYYSQIVNDFQKGDIAEGYSVSREKKESFPLTVTSAQKNPTAFYLCASSLGQGNYGYTFGSGTRLTVV.

The chain uses TRBV18 and TRBJ2-2, with a tentative D call TRBD2 (6 bases). Germline-derived CDR1 and CDR2 are KGHSH and LQKENI. V was pared by 2 bases and J by 1 base, with 11 bases between. CDR3 size: 16 residues. The CDR3 is CASSPIGDLNTGELFF. The DNA of the CDR3 is TGTGCCAGCTCACCAATAGGGGACTTGAACACCGGGGAGCTGTTTTTT.

This clone was detected only a few times. V is TRBV6-1 and J is TRBJ2-1, with 9 bases that match TRBD2. The CDR3 runs 15 residues. Germline-derived CDR1 and CDR2 are MNHNS and SASEGT. The J segment lost 8 bases and the V segment lost 5 bases, leaving 10 bases of the junction unmatched. CDR3 sequence (DNA): TGTGCCAGCAGTCGCAGACTAGCGGCAGGGGATGAGCAGTTCTTC. Residues: CASSRRLAAGDEQFF.